Following are 15 T cell receptor beta chains from one sample sequenced in a study of blood T cell repertoires in COVID-19. Assay: immunoSEQ multiplex PCR; the TCRdb copy retains only in-frame clones and omits some. The table records 160,000 or so clones, around 80% of them present only once. The specimen was peripheral blood. These receptors were collected from a man in his 70s with active or convalescent COVID-19.

The chain joins TRBV9 to TRBJ2-7; 8 nucleotides match TRBD2. J lost 3 bases, V lost 3 bases, and 5 bases had no gene match. The CDR3 has 14 amino acids. Germline values: CDR1 SGDLS, CDR2 YYNGEE. CDR3: CASSAGGTSYEQYF. CDR3 coding DNA: TGTGCCAGCAGCGCGGGGGGGACAAGCTACGAGCAGTACTTC.

The chain recombines TRBV11-2 with TRBJ2-2, with TRBD1 identical over 9 bases. With 4 bases clipped from V and 4 bases from J, the junction kept 1 base outside the gene matches. This CDR3 is 14 amino acids long. CDR1 SGHAT and CDR2 FQNNGV come from the germline V gene. CDR3 sequence: CASSWTGATGELFF. The CDR3 DNA sequence: TGTGCCAGCAGCTGGACAGGGGCCACCGGGGAGCTGTTTTTT.

The sample holds one count of this clone. The chain has TRBV6-5 and TRBJ1-1, with D possibly TRBD1 on 5 matching bases. Trimming pared 5 bases from V and 6 bases from J, leaving 13 bases between. CDR1 is MNHEY, CDR2 SVGAGI, per germline. This CDR3 contains 13 residues. CDR3 in amino acids: CASSLRRAAEAFF. The CDR3 DNA reads TGTGCCAGCAGTCTACGCAGGGCTGCTGAAGCTTTCTTT.

The chain employs TRBV4-1 and TRBJ1-5; tentatively, D is TRBD1 (6 bases). Germline assignment: CDR1 MGHRA and CDR2 YSYEKL. V gave up 5 bases and J gave up 5 bases, with 16 bases separating them. The CDR3 sequence is 15 residues long. For the CDR3, the DNA is TGCGCCAGCAGCTTACAGGGCAGGAGTGATCAGCCCCAGCATTTT. The encoded protein is CASSLQGRSDQPQHF.

The gene calls are TRBV3-1 (or the pseudogene TRBV3-2) and TRBJ2-1; 14 positions match TRBD2. J was trimmed by 5 bases and V by 3 bases; bases with no gene match: 9. The CDR3 totals 18 residues. Germline values: CDR1 LGHDT, CDR2 YNNKEL (reference sequence). CDR3 sequence: CASSHAPWGLAGDNEQFF. The CDR3 region has the DNA TGTGCCAGCAGCCATGCCCCCTGGGGACTAGCGGGAGACAATGAGCAGTTCTTC.

V usage is TRBV4-2 and J usage is TRBJ2-5; 9 nucleotides align to TRBD1. The V gene end was trimmed by 4 bases and the J gene end by 4 bases; junction bases not matched to a gene: 4. Germline CDR1 is LGHNA and CDR2 is YNFKEQ. The CDR3 is 14 amino acids. The CDR3 DNA reads as TGTGCCAGCAGCCCTGGACAGGGGAGAGAGACCCAGTACTTC. It encodes CASSPGQGRETQYF.

The chain is built from TRBV6-6 and TRBJ2-2, with D possibly matching TRBD2 (6 bases). The V end lost 3 bases, the J end lost 6 bases, and 14 bases lay between the germline ends. Germline lookup yields CDR1 MNHNY and CDR2 SVGAGI (reference sequence). This CDR3 comprises 15 residues. The CDR3, as DNA: TGTGCCAGCAGTTATTGGCGGGACGGGTCCGGGGAGCTGTTTTTT. Translation: CASSYWRDGSGELFF.

The genes are TRBV15 and TRBJ2-1; no reliable D call. Trimming pared 0 bases from V and 6 bases from J, leaving 9 bases between. The germline CDR1 and CDR2 sequences are LNHNV and YYDKDF (reference sequence). The CDR3 covers 14 residues. CDR3 in amino acids: CATSREAGSNEQFF. The DNA of the CDR3 is TGTGCCACCAGCAGAGAGGCTGGTTCCAATGAGCAGTTCTTC.

The V call is TRBV10-3, the J call TRBJ1-3; maybe TRBD1 (6 bases). CDR1 ENHRY and CDR2 SYGVKD come from the germline V gene. The CDR3 sequence is 13 residues long. The V gene lost 11 bases and the J gene lost 4 bases, with 15 bases spanning the gap. The CDR3 nucleotides read TGTGCCGTCCAAGGGGGTGTAGGAAACACCATATATTTT. It translates to CAVQGGVGNTIYF.

The rearrangement joins TRBV12-3 or TRBV12-4 to TRBJ1-2; D possibly corresponds to TRBD1 (5 bases). V dropped 0 bases and J dropped 11 bases, with 10 bases sitting between them. The CDR3 has 12 residues. The CDR3 DNA sequence: TGTGCCAGCAGTTTAGCGCGGGGGGTTTACACCTTC. It translates to CASSLARGVYTF.

This clone has a single count. The V and J genes are TRBV7-2 and TRBJ2-3; 8 bases align to TRBD2. V lost 4 bases, J lost 4 bases, and 10 bases stayed unmatched. Germline V gene data show CDR1 as SGHTA and CDR2 as FQGNSA. CDR3 length: 16 amino acids. CDR3 residues: CASSSYGRGVSDTQYF. The CDR3 DNA sequence: TGTGCCAGCAGCTCCTATGGGCGGGGGGTGTCAGATACGCAGTATTTT.

The V call is TRBV7-2, the J call TRBJ2-7; TRBD2 matches 8 bases. The CDR3 is made up of 16 amino acids. Per the germline V gene, CDR1 is SGHTA and CDR2 is FQGNSA. The V and J ends lost 1 base and 0 bases, in that order; junction bases with no gene match: 5. The CDR3 sequence is CASSLVAGTSSYEQYF. The CDR3 DNA reads TGTGCCAGCAGCTTAGTGGCCGGGACTAGCTCCTACGAGCAGTACTTC.

The genes are TRBV27 and TRBJ2-5; TRBD2 aligns across 15 bases. The V and J ends lost 10 bases and 2 bases, in that order; junction bases with no gene match: 14. This CDR3 is 18 amino acids long. Germline assignment: CDR1 MNHEY and CDR2 SMNVEV (reference sequence). Written as DNA, the CDR3 is TGTGCCACTCCCCTAGGGACTAGCGGGGGGCGTAGACAAGAGACCCAGTACTTC. Its translation: CATPLGTSGGRRQETQYF.

J is TRBJ1-1 and V is TRBV10-1; possible D gene TRBD1, 6 bases. Trimming cost V 8 bases and J 2 bases, with 24 bases left between them. Germline V gene sequence: CDR1 WNHNN, CDR2 SYGVQD (reference sequence). The CDR3 is 17 amino acids. The CDR3 DNA sequence: TGCGCCAGCCCGCAACCGGGACACCGAAAGACTAACACTGAAGCTTTCTTT. Its protein product is CASPQPGHRKTNTEAFF.

The chain links TRBV4-3 to TRBJ1-2; no clear D. The CDR3 loop spans 14 amino acids. Germline V CDR1 and CDR2: LGHNA, YSLEER. Between the trimmed V and J ends, which lost 0 bases and 4 bases, there was a span of 9 bases. The CDR3 nucleotides are TGCGCCAGCAGCCAAGAATTGGGGAGCTATGGCTACACCTTC. Its protein is CASSQELGSYGYTF.